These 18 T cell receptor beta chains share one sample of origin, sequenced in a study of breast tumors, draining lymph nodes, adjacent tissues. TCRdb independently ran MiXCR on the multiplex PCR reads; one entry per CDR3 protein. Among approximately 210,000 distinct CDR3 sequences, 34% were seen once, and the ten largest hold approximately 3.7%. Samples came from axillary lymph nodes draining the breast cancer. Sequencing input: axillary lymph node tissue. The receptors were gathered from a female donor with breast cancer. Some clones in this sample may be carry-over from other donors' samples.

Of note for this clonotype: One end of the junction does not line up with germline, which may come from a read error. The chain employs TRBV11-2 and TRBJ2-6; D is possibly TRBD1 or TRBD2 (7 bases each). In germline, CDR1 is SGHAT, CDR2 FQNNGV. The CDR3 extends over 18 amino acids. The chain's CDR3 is CASSSTGRNQGGANVLTF. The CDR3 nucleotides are TGTGCCAGCAGCTCGACAGGGAGGAATCAGGGGGGGGCCAACGTCCTGACCTTC.

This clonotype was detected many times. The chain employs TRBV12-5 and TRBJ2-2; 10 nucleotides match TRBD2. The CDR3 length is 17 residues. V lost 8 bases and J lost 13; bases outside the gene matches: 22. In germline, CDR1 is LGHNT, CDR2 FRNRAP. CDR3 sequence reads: CASSPWASGGMVAGLFF. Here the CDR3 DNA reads TGTGCTAGTTCCCCTTGGGCTAGCGGGGGAATGGTCGCGGGGCTGTTTTTT.

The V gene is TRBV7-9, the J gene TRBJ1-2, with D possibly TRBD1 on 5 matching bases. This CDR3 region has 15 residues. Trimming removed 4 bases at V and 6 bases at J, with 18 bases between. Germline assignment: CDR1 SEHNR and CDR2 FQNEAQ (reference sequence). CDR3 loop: CASSSSGHRIHGYTF. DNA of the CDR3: TGTGCCAGCAGCTCCTCGGGGCATAGAATCCATGGCTACACCTTC.

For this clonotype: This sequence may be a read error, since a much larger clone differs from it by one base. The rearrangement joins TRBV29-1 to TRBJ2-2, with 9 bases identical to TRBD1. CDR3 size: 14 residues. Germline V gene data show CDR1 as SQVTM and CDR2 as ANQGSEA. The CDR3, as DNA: TGCAGCGTGAGGGGACAGGGTAACACCGGGGAGCTGTTGTTT. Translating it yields CSVRGQGNTGELLF.

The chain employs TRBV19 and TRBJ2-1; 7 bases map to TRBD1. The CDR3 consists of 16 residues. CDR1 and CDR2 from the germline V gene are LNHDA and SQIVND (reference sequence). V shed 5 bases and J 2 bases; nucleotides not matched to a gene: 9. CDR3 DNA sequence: TGTGCCAGTAGTGGGATACAGGGGAGACCCTACAATGAGCAGTTCTTC. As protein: CASSGIQGRPYNEQFF.

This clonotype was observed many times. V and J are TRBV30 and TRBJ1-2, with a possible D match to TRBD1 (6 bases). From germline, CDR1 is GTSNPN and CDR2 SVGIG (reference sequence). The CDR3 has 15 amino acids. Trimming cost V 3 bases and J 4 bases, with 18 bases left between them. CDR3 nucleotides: TGTGCCTGGAGCGTATCCGACACAGGGAGCTATGGCTACACCTTC. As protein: CAWSVSDTGSYGYTF.

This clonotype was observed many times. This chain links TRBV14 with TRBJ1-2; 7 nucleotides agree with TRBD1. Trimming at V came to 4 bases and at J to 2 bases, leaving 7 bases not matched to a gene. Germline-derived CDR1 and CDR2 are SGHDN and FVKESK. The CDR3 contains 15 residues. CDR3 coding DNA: TGTGCCAGCAGCCCGGACAGGTGGGGAAACTATGGCTACACCTTC. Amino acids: CASSPDRWGNYGYTF. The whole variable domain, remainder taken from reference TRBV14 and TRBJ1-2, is EAGVTQFPSHSVIEKGQTVTLRCDPISGHDNLYWYRRVMGKEIKFLLHFVKESKQDESGMPNNRFLAERTGGTYSTLKVQPAELEDSGVYFCASSPDRWGNYGYTFGSGTRLTVV.

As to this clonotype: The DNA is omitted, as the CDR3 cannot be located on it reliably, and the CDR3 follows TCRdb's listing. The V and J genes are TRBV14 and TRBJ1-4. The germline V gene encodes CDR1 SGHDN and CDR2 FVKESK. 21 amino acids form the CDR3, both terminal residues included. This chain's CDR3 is CASSQDSNYGYTFGSGEKLFF.

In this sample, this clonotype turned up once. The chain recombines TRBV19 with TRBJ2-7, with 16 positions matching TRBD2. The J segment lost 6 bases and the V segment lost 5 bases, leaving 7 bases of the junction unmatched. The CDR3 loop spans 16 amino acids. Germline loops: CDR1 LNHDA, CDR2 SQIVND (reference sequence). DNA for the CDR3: TGTGCCAGTAGTCCTAAGGGACTAGCGGGAGGGGTCGAGCAGTACTTC. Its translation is CASSPKGLAGGVEQYF.

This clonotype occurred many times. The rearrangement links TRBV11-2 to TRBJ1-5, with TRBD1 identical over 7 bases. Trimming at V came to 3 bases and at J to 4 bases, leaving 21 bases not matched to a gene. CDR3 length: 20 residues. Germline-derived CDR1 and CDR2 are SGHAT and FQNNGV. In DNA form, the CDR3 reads TGTGCCAGCAGCTTGCCAACGGGGACAGTAGAGTTGGGGGCGAATCAGCCCCAGCATTTT. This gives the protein CASSLPTGTVELGANQPQHF.

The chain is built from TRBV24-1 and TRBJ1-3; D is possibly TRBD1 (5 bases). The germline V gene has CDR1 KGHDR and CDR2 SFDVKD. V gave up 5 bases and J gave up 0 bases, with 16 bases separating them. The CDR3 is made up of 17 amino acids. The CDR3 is CATSASDGTVSGNTIYF. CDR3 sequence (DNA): TGTGCCACCAGTGCTTCGGACGGGACCGTCTCTGGAAACACCATATATTTT.

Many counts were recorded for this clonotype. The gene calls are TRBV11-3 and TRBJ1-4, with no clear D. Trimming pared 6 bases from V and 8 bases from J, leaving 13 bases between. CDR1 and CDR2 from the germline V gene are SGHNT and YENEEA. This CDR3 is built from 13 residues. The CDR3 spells CASSYPTREKLFF. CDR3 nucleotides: TGTGCCAGCAGTTACCCCACGAGAGAAAAACTGTTTTTT.

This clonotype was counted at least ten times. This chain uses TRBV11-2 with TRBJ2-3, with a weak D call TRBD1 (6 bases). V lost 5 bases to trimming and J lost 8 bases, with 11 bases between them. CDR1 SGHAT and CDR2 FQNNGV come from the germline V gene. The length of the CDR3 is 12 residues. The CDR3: CASSPGVGTQYF. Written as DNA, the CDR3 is TGTGCCAGCAGCCCAGGGGTGGGTACGCAGTATTTT.

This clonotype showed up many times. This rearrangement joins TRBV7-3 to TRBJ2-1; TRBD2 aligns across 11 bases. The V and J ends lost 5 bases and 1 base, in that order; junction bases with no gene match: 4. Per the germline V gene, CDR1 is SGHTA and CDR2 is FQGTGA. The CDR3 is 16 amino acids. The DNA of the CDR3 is TGTGCCAGCAGCAGATTAGCGGGGGGGTCCTACAATGAGCAGTTCTTC. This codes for CASSRLAGGSYNEQFF. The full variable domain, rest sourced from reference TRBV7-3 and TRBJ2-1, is GAGVSQTPSNKVTEKGKYVELRCDPISGHTALYWYRQSLGQGPEFLIYFQGTGAADDSGLPNDRFFAVRPEGSVSTLKIQRTERGDSAVYLCASSRLAGGSYNEQFFGPGTRLTVL.

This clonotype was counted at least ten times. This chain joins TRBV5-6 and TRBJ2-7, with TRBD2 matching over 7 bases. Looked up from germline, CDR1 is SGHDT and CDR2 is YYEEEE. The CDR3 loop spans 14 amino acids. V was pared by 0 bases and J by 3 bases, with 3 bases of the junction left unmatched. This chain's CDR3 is CASSLAGTNYEQYF. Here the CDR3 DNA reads TGTGCCAGCAGCTTGGCCGGGACTAACTACGAGCAGTACTTC.

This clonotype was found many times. The DNA for the CDR3 is TGTGCCAGCAGCCACATAAGCGGGAGGCTGTTTTCCGAGCAGTACTTC. This translates into CASSHISGRLFSEQYF. This sequence joins TRBV14 and TRBJ2-7; TRBD2 matches at 9 bases. Germline V gene sequence: CDR1 SGHDN, CDR2 FVKESK. This CDR3 spans 16 amino acids. J lost 6 bases, V lost 3 bases, and 12 bases had no gene match.

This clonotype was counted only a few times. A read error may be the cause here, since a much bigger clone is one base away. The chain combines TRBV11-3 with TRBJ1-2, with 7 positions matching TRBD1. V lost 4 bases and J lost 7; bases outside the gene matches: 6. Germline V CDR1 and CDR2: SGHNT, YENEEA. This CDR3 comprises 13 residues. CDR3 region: CASSSKGASGYTF. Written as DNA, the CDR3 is TGTGCCAGCAGCTCAAAGGGGGCCTCTGGCTACACCTTC.

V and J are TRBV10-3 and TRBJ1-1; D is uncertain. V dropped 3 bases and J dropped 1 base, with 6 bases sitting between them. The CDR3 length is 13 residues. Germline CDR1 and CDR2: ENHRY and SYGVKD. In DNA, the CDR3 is TGTGCCATCAGTGACGGGCCGAACACTGAAGCTTTCTTT. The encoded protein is CAISDGPNTEAFF.